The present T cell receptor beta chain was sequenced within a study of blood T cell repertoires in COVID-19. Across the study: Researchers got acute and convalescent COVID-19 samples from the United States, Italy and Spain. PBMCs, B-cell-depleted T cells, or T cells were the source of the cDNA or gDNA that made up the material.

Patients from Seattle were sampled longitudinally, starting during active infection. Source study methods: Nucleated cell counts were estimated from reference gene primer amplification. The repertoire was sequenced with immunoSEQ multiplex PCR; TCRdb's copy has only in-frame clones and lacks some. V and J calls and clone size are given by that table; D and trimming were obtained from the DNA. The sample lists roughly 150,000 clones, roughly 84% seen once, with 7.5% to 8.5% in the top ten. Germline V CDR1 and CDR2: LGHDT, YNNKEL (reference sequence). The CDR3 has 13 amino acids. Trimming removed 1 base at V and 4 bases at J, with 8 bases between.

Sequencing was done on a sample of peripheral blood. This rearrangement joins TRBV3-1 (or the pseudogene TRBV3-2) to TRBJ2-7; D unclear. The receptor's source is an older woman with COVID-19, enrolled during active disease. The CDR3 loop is CASSQGASYEQYV. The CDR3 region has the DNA TGTGCCAGCAGCCAAGGGGCCAGTTACGAGCAGTACGTC.